Each of the 22 T cell receptor beta chains below was sequenced from the same sample in a study of shared clonotypes between healthy human individuals. Repertoires were generated with immunoSEQ multiplex PCR, while TCRdb's copy carries only in-frame clones and drops some. The sample holds approximately 530,000 clones, roughly 95% seen once. The sample comprised naive CD4+ T cells sorted from blood. The sample's subset: CD45RA+ positively selected. These receptors were collected from a woman under 40 in good health.

The V and J genes are TRBV28 and TRBJ2-3; maybe TRBD2 (6 bases). CDR1 and CDR2 (germline): MDHEN, SYDVKM. The CDR3 covers 15 residues. Deletions cut 6 bases from V and 1 base from J, with 14 bases between. CDR3: CASRRTAGRTDTQYF. The CDR3 region has the DNA TGTGCCAGCAGGAGGACGGCGGGACGCACAGATACGCAGTATTTT.

The sample holds a few counts of this clone. The chain employs TRBV14 and TRBJ1-4; no firm D call. The germline gives CDR1 SGHDN, CDR2 FVKESK. This CDR3 is built from 13 residues. V lost 5 bases to trimming and J lost 5 bases, with 9 bases between them. The CDR3 coding sequence is TGTGCCAGCAGCGCACAGCTAAATGAAAAACTGTTTTTT. Protein sequence: CASSAQLNEKLFF.

The chain couples TRBV27 to TRBJ2-3; TRBD2 matches at 12 bases. V shed 7 bases and J 10 bases; nucleotides not matched to a gene: 9. CDR3 length: 14 residues. The germline V gene encodes CDR1 MNHEY and CDR2 SMNVEV (reference sequence). The CDR3 reads CASIQTSGSTSQYF. CDR3 in DNA: TGTGCCAGCATTCAGACTAGCGGGAGTACCTCGCAGTATTTT.

The CDR3 bases are TGTGCCAAAAAGGAACCTAACTATGGCTACACCTTC. This translates into CAKKEPNYGYTF. The gene calls are TRBV6-1 and TRBJ1-2; D is ambiguous. The V gene lost 10 bases and the J gene lost 0 bases, with 9 bases spanning the gap. CDR1 and CDR2 (germline): MNHNS, SASEGT. The CDR3 has 12 amino acids.

This rearrangement joins TRBV2 to TRBJ1-1; 7 bases line up with TRBD1. Trimming took 8 bases from V and 8 from J; bases not matched to a gene: 11. The CDR3 extends over 13 amino acids. Germline CDR1 reads SNHLY; CDR2 reads FYNNEI. Written as DNA, the CDR3 is TGTGCCAGCCTTCGGAGGACAGGCAAGGAAGCTTTCTTT. Protein sequence: CASLRRTGKEAFF.

J is TRBJ2-7 and V is TRBV2; TRBD2 might be the D (6 bases). Germline-derived CDR1 and CDR2 are SNHLY and FYNNEI. Deletions cut 5 bases from V and 1 base from J, with 12 bases between. The CDR3 runs 14 residues. The CDR3 loop is CASSTSTTSYEQYF. The CDR3 DNA sequence: TGTGCCAGCAGTACTAGCACAACGTCCTACGAGCAGTACTTC.

CDR3 bases: TGTGCCAGCAGCGGGGCTGGCGGCTCTCGGAGAGAAAAACTGTTTTTT. It translates to CASSGAGGSRREKLFF. The V and J genes are TRBV7-9 and TRBJ1-4; possible D gene TRBD1, 5 bases. The CDR3 sequence is 16 residues long. V dropped 5 bases and J dropped 8 bases, with 21 bases sitting between them. Per germline, CDR1 SEHNR and CDR2 FQNEAQ (reference sequence).

The chain links TRBV4-2 to TRBJ2-1; 12 bases fit TRBD2. This CDR3 has 17 amino acids. The trim removed 0 bases at V and 8 bases at J, leaving 8 bases unmatched. Germline V gene lookup returns CDR1 LGHNA and CDR2 YNFKEQ. CDR3 in amino acids: CASSQDRRTSGIDEQFF. In DNA form, the CDR3 reads TGTGCCAGCAGCCAAGATCGAAGGACTAGCGGGATCGATGAGCAGTTCTTC.

This rearrangement joins TRBV19 to TRBJ1-5; 11 bases fit TRBD1. This CDR3 has 14 amino acids. The trim removed 11 bases at V and 2 bases at J, leaving 5 bases unmatched. Germline CDR1 reads LNHDA; CDR2 reads SQIVND (reference sequence). Written as DNA, the CDR3 is TGTGCCGGCTCGGGACAGGGGGGCAATCAGCCCCAGCATTTT. Its protein product is CAGSGQGGNQPQHF.

In this sample, this clone turned up a few times. The chain has TRBV5-1 and TRBJ1-4; D not resolved. V gave up 2 bases and J gave up 7 bases, with 9 bases separating them. The CDR3 runs to 13 residues. The V gene's germline CDR1 is SGHRS and CDR2 YFSETQ. CDR3 loop: CASSFRTGEKLFF. CDR3 DNA sequence: TGCGCCAGCAGCTTTCGGACGGGTGAAAAACTGTTTTTT.

The chain uses TRBV30 and TRBJ1-3, with D possibly being TRBD1 (5 bases). The CDR3 contains 13 residues. Germline CDR1 and CDR2: GTSNPN and SVGIG (reference sequence). Trimming removed 2 bases from V and 3 bases from J, with 8 bases in between. CDR3 sequence: CAWSRGDGNTIYF. In nucleotides, the CDR3 is TGTGCCTGGAGTCGGGGGGATGGAAACACCATATATTTT. The complete variable domain, with remaining parts taken from reference TRBV30 and TRBJ1-3, reads SQTIHQWPATLVQPVGSPLSLECTVEGTSNPNLYWYRQAAGRGLQLLFYSVGIGQISSEVPQNLSASRPQDRQFILSSKKLLLSDSGFYLCAWSRGDGNTIYFGEGSWLTVV.

This clone has a single count. The genes are TRBV2 and TRBJ1-1; 7 positions match TRBD1. Unmatched junction bases numbered 10, after V lost 8 bases and J lost 1 base. CDR3 length: 15 residues. Germline CDR1 is SNHLY and CDR2 is FYNNEI. The chain's CDR3 is CASARGGWANTEAFF. CDR3 sequence (DNA): TGTGCCAGCGCCAGGGGGGGCTGGGCGAACACTGAAGCTTTCTTT.

This clone has only a few counts. The rearrangement joins TRBV2 to TRBJ2-7; D might be TRBD2 (7 bases). The CDR3 totals 14 residues. Trimming stripped 4 bases from V and 2 bases from J, with 12 bases between. The germline CDR1 and CDR2 sequences are SNHLY and FYNNEI. The CDR3 sequence: CASSVQGGTYEQYF. The CDR3 region has the DNA TGTGCCAGCAGTGTACAGGGAGGGACCTACGAGCAGTACTTC. The entire variable domain, with the rest obtained from reference TRBV2 and TRBJ2-7, is as follows: EPEVTQTPSHQVTQMGQEVILRCVPISNHLYFYWYRQILGQKVEFLVSFYNNEISEKSEIFDDQFSVERPDGSNFTLKIRSTKLEDSAMYFCASSVQGGTYEQYFGPGTRLTVT.

The rearrangement uses TRBV6-5 and TRBJ2-5; D not resolved. The CDR3 covers 15 residues. Germline CDR1 is MNHEY and CDR2 is SVGAGI. The V end lost 0 bases, the J end lost 2 bases, and 10 bases lay between the germline ends. The CDR3 sequence: CASSYSETRQETQYF. The DNA of the CDR3 is TGTGCCAGCAGTTACTCGGAAACAAGACAAGAGACCCAGTACTTC.

This chain links TRBV19 with TRBJ1-2; unclear D gene. The CDR3 has 15 amino acids. Germline CDR1 LNHDA, CDR2 SQIVND (reference sequence). Trimming stripped 7 bases from V and 2 bases from J, with 17 bases between. The CDR3 loop reads CASTTPPHSNYGYTF. Here the CDR3 DNA reads TGTGCCAGTACCACCCCGCCGCACAGCAACTATGGCTACACCTTC. The variable domain in full, with the rest retrieved from reference TRBV19 and TRBJ1-2, is DGGITQSPKYLFRKEGQNVTLSCEQNLNHDAMYWYRQDPGQGLRLIYYSQIVNDFQKGDIAEGYSVSREKKESFPLTVTSAQKNPTAFYLCASTTPPHSNYGYTFGSGTRLTVV.

The genes are TRBV11-2 and TRBJ2-1; 7 bases align to TRBD2. From germline, CDR1 is SGHAT and CDR2 FQNNGV. Trimming removed 3 bases from V and 0 bases from J; junction bases left unmatched: 11. This CDR3 has 18 residues. This CDR3 reads CASSLISGYPSSYNEQFF. CDR3 nucleotides: TGTGCCAGCAGCTTGATTAGCGGGTACCCCAGCTCCTACAATGAGCAGTTCTTC.

This rearrangement joins TRBV9 to TRBJ1-1, with D uncertain. Trimming shortened V by 0 bases and J by 1 base, and 4 bases separated the two germline ends. Germline CDR1 SGDLS, CDR2 YYNGEE. The CDR3 extends over 13 amino acids. CDR3 nucleotide sequence: TGTGCCAGCAGCGTAGTGACGAACACTGAAGCTTTCTTT. It yields the protein CASSVVTNTEAFF.

The genes are TRBV28 and TRBJ2-7, with 8 bases identical to TRBD1. The V and J ends lost 2 bases and 6 bases, in that order; junction bases with no gene match: 9. From germline, CDR1 is MDHEN and CDR2 SYDVKM. The CDR3 extends over 15 amino acids. The CDR3 spells CASSLPGTGAGEQYF. The CDR3 DNA reads as TGTGCCAGCAGTTTACCCGGGACAGGCGCGGGCGAGCAGTACTTC.

The chain employs TRBV29-1 and TRBJ2-1, with TRBD1 matching 7 bases. Germline-derived CDR1 and CDR2 are SQVTM and ANQGSEA. Trimming removed 2 bases from V and 9 bases from J; junction bases left unmatched: 4. This CDR3 has 12 amino acids. This CDR3 reads CSVETGAGEQFF. CDR3 in DNA: TGCAGCGTTGAAACAGGGGCTGGTGAGCAGTTCTTC.

The J gene is TRBJ2-1, the V gene TRBV27, with 7 bases fitting TRBD2. CDR1 is MNHEY, CDR2 SMNVEV, per germline (reference sequence). This CDR3 has 16 amino acids. Trimming cost V 4 bases and J 0 bases; bases outside gene matches: 6. In nucleotides, the CDR3 is TGTGCCAGCAGTTCCGCTGGCGGGAGCTCCTACAATGAGCAGTTCTTC. Amino acid sequence: CASSSAGGSSYNEQFF.

The rearrangement uses TRBV6-5 and TRBJ2-3, with D perhaps matching TRBD2 (5 bases). V was shortened by 2 bases and J by 0 bases, with 6 bases between the two germline ends. Germline CDR1 reads MNHEY; CDR2 reads SVGAGI. The CDR3 sequence is 14 residues long. Here the CDR3 DNA reads TGTGCCAGCAGTTACCGGACTAGCACAGATACGCAGTATTTT. Translating it yields CASSYRTSTDTQYF.

The gene calls are TRBV2 and TRBJ2-2; 8 bases align to TRBD2. Germline-derived CDR1 and CDR2 are SNHLY and FYNNEI. The CDR3 totals 17 residues. V trimming: 4 bases; J trimming: 1 base; junction bases outside the gene matches: 8. The CDR3 loop is CASSAIPLAGNTGELFF. CDR3 coding DNA: TGTGCCAGCAGTGCGATCCCGCTAGCGGGGAACACCGGGGAGCTGTTTTTT.